The 3 T cell receptor beta chains in this list originate from one sample, sequenced in a study of cytomegalovirus exposure and HLA in healthy donors. Primers for the PCR totalled 60 Vbeta and 13 Jbeta. Generated by immunoSEQ multiplex PCR, the TCRdb table keeps only in-frame clones and is missing some. This table has 160,000 or so clones, approximately 81% appearing once. Sample: PBMCs. The receptors come from a woman in her 30s in good health and CMV-seropositive.

J is TRBJ1-2 and V is TRBV7-6, with 8 bases identical to TRBD1. The CDR3 spans 16 residues. In germline, CDR1 is SGHVS, CDR2 FNYEAQ. V lost 5 bases to trimming and J lost 3 bases; unmatched junction nucleotides: 11. CDR3 nucleotide sequence: TGTGCCAGCAGCCCCATTGGACAGGGCCCCTACTATGGCTACACCTTC. It is translated as CASSPIGQGPYYGYTF.

This chain connects TRBV9 to TRBJ2-2; TRBD1 matches 7 bases. The CDR3 is 15 amino acids. Looked up from germline, CDR1 is SGDLS and CDR2 is YYNGEE. Trimming took 4 bases from V and 4 from J; bases not matched to a gene: 7. CDR3 sequence: CASSPTGSGTGELFF. CDR3 nucleotide sequence: TGTGCCAGCAGCCCGACAGGGTCGGGCACCGGGGAGCTGTTTTTT.

This chain joins TRBV11-3 and TRBJ2-1, with TRBD1 matching 8 bases. Germline V lookup: CDR1 SGHNT, CDR2 YENEEA. Trimming took 0 bases from V and 9 from J; bases not matched to a gene: 7. This CDR3 region has 15 residues. This CDR3 is CASSLDGRGLSEQFF. For the CDR3, the DNA is TGTGCCAGCAGCTTAGATGGCAGGGGGCTAAGTGAGCAGTTCTTC.